This entry describes one T cell receptor (beta chain). Enrolment of Seattle patients took place during active infection, and they were followed longitudinally. This entry is derived from a study of blood T cell repertoires in COVID-19. Study at large: Sites across the United States, Italy and Spain contributed samples from acute and convalescent COVID-19. Sources were T cells, B-cell-depleted T cells, or PBMCs; the material itself was cDNA or gDNA.

The V gene's germline CDR1 is SGDLS and CDR2 YYNGEE. The CDR3 runs to 18 residues. V gave up 0 bases and J gave up 0 bases, with 16 bases separating them. Sequenced by immunoSEQ multiplex PCR; TCRdb stores in-frame clones only, minus some. The sample contains 100,000 to 150,000 clones, around 89% of which appear only once. V gene TRBV9 combines with J gene TRBJ1-3; the D gene is possibly TRBD1 (6 bases). Sequences were obtained from peripheral blood. The TCR originated in a woman aged 60-75 years with COVID-19, enrolled during active disease. CDR3 residues: CASSVEPLTGFSGNTIYF. The CDR3 region has the DNA TGTGCCAGCAGCGTAGAACCCTTGACAGGCTTCTCTGGAAACACCATATATTTT.